These 3 T cell receptor beta chains were sequenced from one sample in a study of blood T cell repertoires in COVID-19. Profiling relied on immunoSEQ multiplex PCR, and the TCRdb table lists in-frame clones only, not all of them. The data hold 75,000 to 95,000 clones, with over 75% observed a single time. Sequencing was carried out using peripheral blood. The receptor set was obtained from a middle-aged man with active COVID-19.

The CDR3, as DNA: TGTGCCAGCAGCCGAACAGATTACAATGAGCAGTTCTTC. Protein sequence: CASSRTDYNEQFF. The gene calls are TRBV11-3 and TRBJ2-1, with no clear D. Per the germline V gene, CDR1 is SGHNT and CDR2 is YENEEA. V lost 5 bases and J 4 bases, leaving 9 bases between the germline ends. The CDR3 covers 13 residues.

The chain joins TRBV7-3 to TRBJ1-2, with 7 bases matching TRBD1. J gave up 8 bases and V 5 bases, and 8 bases lay outside the gene matches. CDR3 size: 13 residues. Germline V CDR1 and CDR2: SGHTA, FQGTGA. CDR3 DNA: TGTGCCAGCAGCCCTACTCAAGGGGGCGGCTACACCTTC. Protein product: CASSPTQGGGYTF.

The chain recombines TRBV10-3 with TRBJ1-5; 7 bases are a match to TRBD1. Trimming removed 3 bases from V and 1 base from J; junction bases left unmatched: 9. Germline V gene sequence: CDR1 ENHRY, CDR2 SYGVKD. The CDR3 consists of 17 residues. The CDR3 DNA is TGTGCCATCAGTGAAAGGGCAGGGGGGATCAGCAATCAGCCCCAGCATTTT. It yields the protein CAISERAGGISNQPQHF.